Presented here are 16 T cell receptor beta chains from one specimen sequenced in a study of OX40 agonist ivuxolimab in advanced cancers. Clones were read by immunoSEQ multiplex PCR, and TCRdb kept only the in-frame ones, dropping some. The sample has roughly 50,000 clones; approximately 89% are singletons. Source: CD4+ or CD8+ T cells sorted from blood, taken in a trial of the OX40 agonist ivuxolimab. Receptor source: an adult with an advanced solid tumor such as melanoma, head and neck, liver or kidney cancer.

The rearrangement uses TRBV5-1 and TRBJ1-2, with TRBD1 matching 7 bases. Germline V gene lookup returns CDR1 SGHRS and CDR2 YFSETQ. The CDR3 is made up of 16 amino acids. J lost 4 bases, V lost 5 bases, and 14 bases had no gene match. CDR3: CASSYGTVELIYGYTF. As DNA, the CDR3 is TGCGCCAGCAGTTACGGGACAGTCGAGTTGATCTATGGCTACACCTTC. The full variable domain, completed using reference TRBV5-1 and TRBJ1-2, is KAGVTQTPRYLIKTRGQQVTLSCSPISGHRSVSWYQQTPGQGLQFLFEYFSETQRNKGNFPGRFSGRQFSNSRSEMNVSTLELGDSALYLCASSYGTVELIYGYTFGSGTRLTVV.

The chain carries TRBV5-1 and TRBJ2-2; no firm D call. V lost 0 bases and J lost 2, with 5 bases in between. Germline CDR1 reads SGHRS; CDR2 reads YFSETQ. The CDR3 loop spans 14 amino acids. This CDR3 reads CASSLDPNTGELFF. CDR3 in DNA: TGCGCCAGCAGCTTGGACCCTAACACCGGGGAGCTGTTTTTT. Based on the CDR3 plus reference TRBV5-1 and TRBJ2-2, the full variable domain is KAGVTQTPRYLIKTRGQQVTLSCSPISGHRSVSWYQQTPGQGLQFLFEYFSETQRNKGNFPGRFSGRQFSNSRSEMNVSTLELGDSALYLCASSLDPNTGELFFGEGSRLTVL.

The V gene is TRBV4-1, the J gene TRBJ2-1, with unresolved D. The CDR3 consists of 14 residues. Germline CDR1 reads MGHRA; CDR2 reads YSYEKL. V lost 4 bases, J lost 4 bases, and 11 bases lay in between. CDR3 sequence reads: CASSPPVGYNEQFF. DNA for the CDR3: TGCGCCAGCAGCCCGCCTGTGGGGTACAATGAGCAGTTCTTC.

V is TRBV6-9 and J is TRBJ1-5, with D hard to call. CDR1 MNHGY and CDR2 SVAAGI come from the germline V gene. The CDR3 is made up of 15 amino acids. V was clipped by 3 bases and J by 0 bases, with 9 bases between them. The CDR3: CASSYLADSNQPQHF. The CDR3, as DNA: TGTGCCAGCAGTTACTTGGCGGATAGCAATCAGCCCCAGCATTTT.

This chain links TRBV28 with TRBJ1-1, with a tentative D call TRBD1 (5 bases). The CDR3 contains 15 residues. Trimming shortened V by 8 bases and J by 1 base, and 17 bases separated the two germline ends. Per the germline V gene, CDR1 is MDHEN and CDR2 is SYDVKM. The CDR3 DNA is TGTGCCAGCGCCCCCCCGGGTAGGGGGAACACTGAAGCTTTCTTT. Protein: CASAPPGRGNTEAFF.

The J gene is TRBJ2-7, the V gene TRBV18, with a weak D call TRBD2 (5 bases). With 2 bases removed from V and 0 bases from J, the gap between germline ends came to 14 bases. Germline values: CDR1 KGHSH, CDR2 LQKENI. The CDR3 runs to 16 residues. Written as DNA, the CDR3 is TGTGCCAGCTCACCAAACGGAGGCCGTTACTCCTACGAGCAGTACTTC. Its translation is CASSPNGGRYSYEQYF.

J is TRBJ2-7 and V is TRBV11-3, with D perhaps TRBD1 or TRBD2 (5 bases each). CDR1 and CDR2 from the germline V gene are SGHNT and YENEEA. V lost 0 bases and J 5 bases, leaving 8 bases between the germline ends. The CDR3 loop spans 13 amino acids. The CDR3 spells CASSLDLGDEQYF. As DNA, the CDR3 is TGTGCCAGCAGCTTAGATCTGGGGGACGAGCAGTACTTC.

The chain links TRBV19 to TRBJ1-4; 9 bases map to TRBD1. From germline, CDR1 is LNHDA and CDR2 SQIVND (reference sequence). V dropped 5 bases and J dropped 4; count of bases not matched to a gene: 11. The CDR3 is made up of 17 amino acids. CDR3 nucleotide sequence: TGTGCCAGTAGTTTCTCCCGGGACAGGGAGGGTAATGAAAAACTGTTTTTT. Encoded protein: CASSFSRDREGNEKLFF.

The gene calls are TRBV15 and TRBJ1-2; D not certain. Per the germline V gene, CDR1 is LNHNV and CDR2 is YYDKDF (reference sequence). Trimming left V 3 bases short and J 5 bases short, with 7 bases between. The CDR3 contains 12 residues. CDR3 sequence reads: CATSSGGYGYTF. The CDR3 DNA reads as TGTGCCACCAGCAGCGGAGGGTATGGCTACACCTTC.

This chain uses TRBV9 with TRBJ2-5; TRBD1 is a possible D gene (6 bases). V lost 4 bases and J 4 bases, leaving 14 bases between the germline ends. Germline CDR1 is SGDLS and CDR2 is YYNGEE. CDR3 size: 14 residues. CDR3 coding DNA: TGTGCCAGCAGCTTCGCAGGGGCAGGAGAGACCCAGTACTTC. Translating it yields CASSFAGAGETQYF.

The rearrangement joins TRBV7-6 to TRBJ2-7; a weak D match, TRBD1 (6 bases). The CDR3 runs 15 residues. CDR1 and CDR2 (germline): SGHVS, FNYEAQ. With 1 base removed from V and 2 bases from J, the gap between germline ends came to 12 bases. The CDR3: CASSLGQGNTYEQYF. The CDR3 DNA reads as TGTGCCAGCAGCTTAGGGCAGGGGAACACCTACGAGCAGTACTTC.

V usage is TRBV2 and J usage is TRBJ1-2; 10 bases are shared with TRBD1. Germline lookup yields CDR1 SNHLY and CDR2 FYNNEI. The CDR3 runs 14 residues. V shed 1 base, J shed 8 bases, and the junction held 4 bases outside the gene matches. The CDR3 region is CASSEVDRGYGYTF. DNA for the CDR3: TGTGCCAGCAGTGAAGTGGACAGGGGGTACGGCTACACCTTC.

The CDR3 protein is CASSPTGEQNIQYF. As DNA, the CDR3 is TGTGCCAGCTCACCAACGGGGGAACAAAACATTCAGTACTTC. The chain has TRBV18 and TRBJ2-4, with TRBD2 as a possible D gene (6 bases). The CDR3 is 14 residues long. Per germline, CDR1 KGHSH and CDR2 LQKENI. Trimming removed 2 bases from V and 5 bases from J, with 10 bases in between.

The rearrangement joins TRBV5-1 to TRBJ2-7; 9 nucleotides match TRBD1. Germline V CDR1 and CDR2: SGHRS, YFSETQ. Trimming removed 5 bases from V and 3 bases from J; junction bases left unmatched: 6. The CDR3 extends over 14 amino acids. The DNA for the CDR3 is TGCGCCAGCAGGAGCGGGGACAGGGACTACGAGCAGTACTTC. It specifies CASRSGDRDYEQYF.

This sequence joins TRBV27 and TRBJ1-5; weak D call: TRBD1 (5 bases). Germline CDR1 and CDR2: MNHEY and SMNVEV (reference sequence). CDR3 length: 14 amino acids. Trimming cost V 5 bases and J 0 bases, with 8 bases left between them. DNA for the CDR3: TGTGCCAGCAGTGGGGACGTTAGCAATCAGCCCCAGCATTTT. This encodes CASSGDVSNQPQHF.

Comment on this clone: The sample carries other DNA sequences with the same CDR3. The gene calls are TRBV10-3 and TRBJ1-1; the D is unclear. Germline V gene sequence: CDR1 ENHRY, CDR2 SYGVKD. V was pared by 2 bases and J by 3 bases, with 7 bases between. This CDR3 region has 13 residues. The CDR3 DNA reads TGTGCCATCAGTGAGCAGAGGGACACTGAAGCTTTCTTT. Its translation: CAISEQRDTEAFF.